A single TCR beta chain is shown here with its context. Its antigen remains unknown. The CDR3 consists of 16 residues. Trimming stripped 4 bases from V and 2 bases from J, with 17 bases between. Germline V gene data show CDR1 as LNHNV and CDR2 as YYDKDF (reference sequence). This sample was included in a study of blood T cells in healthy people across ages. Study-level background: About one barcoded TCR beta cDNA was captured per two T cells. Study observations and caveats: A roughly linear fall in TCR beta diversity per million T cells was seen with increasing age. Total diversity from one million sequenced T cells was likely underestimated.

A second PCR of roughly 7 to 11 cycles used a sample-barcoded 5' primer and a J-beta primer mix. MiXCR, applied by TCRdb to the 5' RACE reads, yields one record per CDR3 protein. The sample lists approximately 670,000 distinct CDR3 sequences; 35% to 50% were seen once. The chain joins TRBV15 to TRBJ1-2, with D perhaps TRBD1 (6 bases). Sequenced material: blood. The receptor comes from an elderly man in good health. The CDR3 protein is CATSKLNREGNYGYTF. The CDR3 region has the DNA TGTGCCACCAGCAAATTGAACAGGGAGGGGAACTATGGCTACACCTTC.